This TCR beta chain was identified in a study of blood T cell repertoires in COVID-19. TCRdb's copy holds only in-frame clones and misses some; the assay was immunoSEQ multiplex PCR. Of more than 150,000 clones detected, about four fifths appear once; the ten largest clones hold approximately 12%. CDR1 and CDR2 from the germline V gene are LGHDT and YNNKEL (reference sequence). The CDR3 sequence is 17 residues long. V gave up 10 bases and J gave up 5 bases, with 27 bases separating them. J is TRBJ2-1 and V is TRBV3-1 (or the pseudogene TRBV3-2); possible D gene TRBD1, 6 bases. The receptor was derived from a woman of 80 years or more with COVID-19, enrolled during active disease. Sequenced sample: peripheral blood. The DNA of the CDR3 is TGTGCCACCCCGACACCCCCCCAGTGCAGGGGACACAATGAGCAGTTCTTC. This sequence encodes CATPTPPQCRGHNEQFF.